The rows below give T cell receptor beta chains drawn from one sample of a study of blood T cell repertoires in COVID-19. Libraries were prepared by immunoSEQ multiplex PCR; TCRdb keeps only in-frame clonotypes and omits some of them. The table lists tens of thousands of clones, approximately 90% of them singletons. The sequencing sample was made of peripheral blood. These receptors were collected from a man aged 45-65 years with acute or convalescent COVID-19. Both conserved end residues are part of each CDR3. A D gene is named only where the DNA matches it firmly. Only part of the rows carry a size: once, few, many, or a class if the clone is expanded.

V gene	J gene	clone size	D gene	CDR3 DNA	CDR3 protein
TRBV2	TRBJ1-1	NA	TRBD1	TGTGCCAGCAACACACCCGGGACAGGGGGAGCTTTCTTT	CASNTPGTGGAFF
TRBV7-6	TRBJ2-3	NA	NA	TGTGCCAGCAGCTTCCAGCGGAGCACAGATACGCAGTATTTT	CASSFQRSTDTQYF
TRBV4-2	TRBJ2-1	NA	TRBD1	TGTGCCAGCAGCCAAGAGGGCGCAGGGGGCCTCAATGAGCAGTTCTTC	CASSQEGAGGLNEQFF
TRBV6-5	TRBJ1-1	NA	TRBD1	TGTGCCAGCAGTTTAGGGACAGGGGGCGACACTGAAGCTTTCTTT	CASSLGTGGDTEAFF
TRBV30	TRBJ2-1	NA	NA	TGTGCCAGCGGGGACATGAGCTCCTACAATGAGCAGTTCTTC	CASGDMSSYNEQFF
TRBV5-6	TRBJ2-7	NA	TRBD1	TGTGCCAGCAGCTTGTATTTCGGGGACAGGGCCTACGAGCAGTACTTC	CASSLYFGDRAYEQYF
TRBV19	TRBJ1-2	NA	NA	TGTGCCAGTACTCAGGGAGGGTACTATGGCTACACCTTC	CASTQGGYYGYTF
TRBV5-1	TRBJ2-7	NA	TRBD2	TGCGCCAGCAGCGAACGATCGGCGGGGGCCTACGAGCAGTACTTC	CASSERSAGAYEQYF
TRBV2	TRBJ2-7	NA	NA	TGTGCCAGCAGGCCGGGACACGGGGCGTACGAGCAGTACTTC	CASRPGHGAYEQYF
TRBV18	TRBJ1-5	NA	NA	TGTGCCAGCTCACCACCTTCGGCGGGGCCCCAGCATTTT	CASSPPSAGPQHF
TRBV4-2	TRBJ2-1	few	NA	TGTGCCAGCAGCCCGACGCGAGGGTACAATGAGCAGTTCTTC	CASSPTRGYNEQFF
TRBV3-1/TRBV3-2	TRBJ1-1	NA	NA	TGTGCCAGCAGCCAAGGCACGGTCAACACTGAAGCTTTCTTT	CASSQGTVNTEAFF
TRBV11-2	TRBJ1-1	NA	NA	TGTGCCAGCAGCTTTCTAGCTGGCACTGAAGCTTTCTTT	CASSFLAGTEAFF
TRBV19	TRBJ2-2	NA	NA	TGTGCCAGTAGTCCCCGTCAGGGGTCGAACACCGGGGAGCTGTTTTTT	CASSPRQGSNTGELFF
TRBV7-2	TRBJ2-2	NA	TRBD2	TGTGCCAGCAGCATAACTAGCGGGGGTTACACCGGGGAGCTGTTTTTT	CASSITSGGYTGELFF
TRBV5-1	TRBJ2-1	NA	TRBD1	TGCGCCAGCAGCAGGGACAGGGTTTGGGATGAGCAGTTCTTC	CASSRDRVWDEQFF
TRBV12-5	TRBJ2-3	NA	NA	TGTGCTAGTGGTTTGGACTCTGCGTGGCAGGGAGGAGTTACGCAGTATTTT	CASGLDSAWQGGVTQYF
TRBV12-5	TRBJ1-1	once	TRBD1	TGTGCTAGTGCCAAAGGGGGCGAGAACACTGAAGCTTTCTTT	CASAKGGENTEAFF
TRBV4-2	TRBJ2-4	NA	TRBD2	TGTGCCAGCAGCCAAGAAGAACTAGCGGGGGGGCCCAAAAACATTCAGTACTTC	CASSQEELAGGPKNIQYF
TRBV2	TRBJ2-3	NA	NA	TGTGCCAGCAGCGAGTCGTCAGATACGCAGTATTTT	CASSESSDTQYF
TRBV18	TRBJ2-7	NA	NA	TGTGCCAGCTCCGGACAGAAATACGAGCAGTACTTC	CASSGQKYEQYF
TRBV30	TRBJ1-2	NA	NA	TGTGCCTGGAGTGTACGAGGGTATGGCTACACCTTC	CAWSVRGYGYTF
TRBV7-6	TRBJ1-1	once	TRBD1	TGTGCCAGCAGCTCCTCGGGACAGGTGAACACTGAAGCTTTCTTT	CASSSSGQVNTEAFF
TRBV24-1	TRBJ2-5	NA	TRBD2	TGTGCCACCAGTGATTCCGGACTAGCGGGGGTGCAAGAGACCCAGTACTTC	CATSDSGLAGVQETQYF
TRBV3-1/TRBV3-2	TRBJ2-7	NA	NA	TGTGCCAGCAGCCAAGATTATGGGGTGGGGGGAGAAGGGCCCTACGAGCAGTACTTC	CASSQDYGVGGEGPYEQYF
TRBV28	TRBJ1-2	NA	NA	TGTGCCAGCAGTTTAGCAGGGGAGAGTGGCTACACCTTC	CASSLAGESGYTF
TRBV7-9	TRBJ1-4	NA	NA	TGTGCCAGCAGCCCAGCAGTCCGGACAGAGAATGAAAAACTGTTTTTT	CASSPAVRTENEKLFF
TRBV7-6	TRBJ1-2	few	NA	TGTGCCAGCAGCTTAAGTTCAGGGGCGCTTAACTATGGCTACACCTTC	CASSLSSGALNYGYTF